This T cell receptor beta chain was recorded in a study of cytomegalovirus exposure and HLA in healthy donors. Findings of the study overall: It was 164 TCR beta chains that were listed as cytomegalovirus-associated. Reports indicate that TCR beta sequences accurately predicted the HLA-A and HLA-B alleles of most subjects. Owing to their indistinguishability, certain V segments, notably TRBV6-2 and TRBV6-3, were excluded.

CDR1 and CDR2 (germline): SGHNT, YYREEE (reference sequence). With 0 bases removed from V and 4 bases from J, the gap between germline ends came to 12 bases. The CDR3 spans 15 residues. This clone was detected a few times. The antigen is not known. Primers: 60 Vbeta forward and 13 Jbeta reverse. Per the study methods: Some 11 million of the roughly 80 million unique TCR beta chains counted in a later analysis were shared. This table comes from immunoSEQ multiplex PCR, and its TCRdb copy is limited to in-frame clones, with some not included. D and trimming were read from the DNA, whereas the V and J calls and clone size are those reported in that table. The sample has 150,000 to 200,000 clones, around 81% seen once.

The source material was PBMCs. The sequence was obtained from a young woman in good health and CMV-seropositive. The V call is TRBV5-4, the J call TRBJ2-3; D might be TRBD2 (7 bases). CDR3 loop: CASSLVGGRADTQYF. The CDR3 DNA reads as TGTGCCAGCAGCTTGGTGGGGGGGCGAGCAGATACGCAGTATTTT.